The clone carrying this TCR beta chain showed up many times. Read sequence stops 3 residues before the CDR3 end, and the germline J gene provides the missing end. The trim removed 4 bases at V and 5 bases at J, leaving 7 bases unmatched. Germline V gene lookup returns CDR1 LNHDA and CDR2 SQIVND (reference sequence). The CDR3 has 15 residues. The data were taken from a study of T cell clonality in common variable immunodeficiency. This table comes from immunoSEQ multiplex PCR, and its TCRdb copy is limited to in-frame clones, with some not included. The sample is made up of roughly 60,000 clones, none counted only once.

Sequences were obtained from peripheral blood mononuclear cells. The V and J genes are TRBV19 and TRBJ2-5; 10 positions agree with TRBD1. This clonotype was sampled from a person aged 18 to 69 in good health. The sequenced CDR3 bases are TGTGCCAGTAGTACATGGACAGGGGGAGAGGAGACC. Translating gives CASSTWTGGEET. The CDR3 in its entirety is CASSTWTGGEETQYF.